Listed below are T cell receptor beta chains from one sample, sequenced in a study of cytomegalovirus exposure and HLA in healthy donors. Assay: immunoSEQ multiplex PCR; the TCRdb copy retains only in-frame clones and omits some. The repertoire holds roughly 120,000 clones, with approximately 80% as singletons. The sample was PBMCs. The receptors were sampled from a man aged 40-49 years in good health and CMV-seronegative. The CDR3 runs from the conserved cysteine through the conserved F or W. D genes are given only for firm matches. Size is stated for part of the rows, as once, few or many counts, or as a class when the clone is expanded.

CDR3aa | CDR3nt | abundance | j_gene | d_gene | v_gene | len
CASSLGGLSTDTQYF | TGCGCCAGCAGCTTGGGAGGCCTAAGCACAGATACGCAGTATTTT | NA | TRBJ2-3 | NA | TRBV5-1 | 15
CASSAGLTNTEAFF | TGTGCCAGCAGCGCGGGACTGACGAACACTGAAGCTTTCTTT | NA | TRBJ1-1 | NA | TRBV7-8 | 14
CASSEGTGNQPQHF | TGTGCCAGCAGTGAAGGGACAGGGAATCAGCCCCAGCATTTT | NA | TRBJ1-5 | TRBD1 | TRBV2 | 14
CASSSSIPGQGRYGYTF | TGTGCCAGCAGCTCCTCAATTCCGGGACAGGGAAGGTATGGCTACACCTTC | once | TRBJ1-2 | TRBD1 | TRBV7-6 | 17
CASSQEGGGARETQYF | TGTGCCAGCAGCCAAGAGGGCGGGGGGGCCCGTGAGACCCAGTACTTC | few | TRBJ2-5 | TRBD2 | TRBV4-2 | 16
CASSQAMSSYNEQFF | TGTGCCAGCAGCCAGGCCATGAGCTCCTACAATGAGCAGTTCTTC | NA | TRBJ2-1 | NA | TRBV7-9 | 15
CASKDGGQGGTEAFF | TGCGCCAGCAAGGACGGCGGACAGGGCGGCACTGAAGCTTTCTTT | few | TRBJ1-1 | TRBD1 | TRBV10-2 | 15
CASRELDRVSYGYTF | TGTGCCAGTAGGGAATTGGACAGGGTATCATATGGCTACACCTTC | NA | TRBJ1-2 | TRBD1 | TRBV19 | 15
CASSKSTGWTEAFF | TGTGCCAGCAGCAAAAGTACAGGTTGGACTGAAGCTTTCTTT | NA | TRBJ1-1 | NA | TRBV6-1 | 14
CASSQALVGTEAFF | TGTGCCAGCAGTCAGGCATTAGTGGGCACTGAAGCTTTCTTT | NA | TRBJ1-1 | NA | TRBV5-4 | 14
CASGGYTEAFF | TGTGCCAGTGGCGGTTACACTGAAGCTTTCTTT | NA | TRBJ1-1 | NA | TRBV19 | 11
CASSPDRGKEKLFF | TGTGCCAGCAGCCCGGACAGGGGAAAAGAAAAACTGTTTTTT | NA | TRBJ1-4 | TRBD1 | TRBV5-4 | 14
CATESQEGRGSSLGF | TGTGCCACCGAGTCCCAGGAGGGCCGAGGGTCCTCCTTGGGCTTC | NA | TRBJ2-7 | NA | TRBV7-9 | 15
CASSQALAGGQETQYF | TGCGCCAGCAGCCAAGCACTAGCGGGGGGCCAAGAGACCCAGTACTTC | NA | TRBJ2-5 | TRBD2 | TRBV4-1 | 16
CASSGLAGINTDTQYF | TGTGCCAGCAGCGGGTTAGCGGGGATTAATACAGATACGCAGTATTTT | NA | TRBJ2-3 | TRBD2 | TRBV9 | 16
CASSKRSTGYEQYF | TGTGCCAGCAGTAAGAGGAGCACGGGCTACGAGCAGTACTTC | once | TRBJ2-7 | NA | TRBV6-5 | 14
CASSLRPGQENTEAFF | TGCGCCAGCAGCCTTCGCCCGGGACAGGAGAACACTGAAGCTTTCTTT | NA | TRBJ1-1 | TRBD1 | TRBV4-3 | 16
CASSLEGGSRTDTQYF | TGTGCCAGCAGCTTAGAGGGGGGGTCGAGGACAGATACGCAGTATTTT | NA | TRBJ2-3 | NA | TRBV7-6 | 16
CASSLGPYRYEQYF | TGTGCCAGCAGCTTAGGTCCTTACAGGTACGAGCAGTACTTC | few | TRBJ2-7 | NA | TRBV5-6 | 14
CASGNGGNTEAFF | TGTGCCAGCGGAAATGGAGGGAACACTGAAGCTTTCTTT | NA | TRBJ1-1 | NA | TRBV5-4 | 13
CASSQTQGAGAYEQYF | TGTGCCAGCAGCCAGACTCAGGGGGCTGGGGCCTACGAGCAGTACTTC | once | TRBJ2-7 | TRBD1 | TRBV4-2 | 16
CASSVSERDEKLFF | TGTGCCAGCAGCGTAAGCGAGAGGGATGAAAAACTGTTTTTT | once | TRBJ1-4 | NA | TRBV9 | 14
CASSQGSSGGSTDTQYF | TGTGCCAGCAGCCAAGGGTCTAGCGGGGGAAGCACAGATACGCAGTATTTT | few | TRBJ2-3 | TRBD2 | TRBV4-2 | 17
CASSSLFGDAYNSPLHF | TGTGCCAGCAGCAGCTTGTTCGGGGATGCCTATAATTCACCCCTCCACTTT | NA | TRBJ1-6 | NA | TRBV11-2 | 17
CASSYFKTGNTIYF | TGTGCCAGCAGTTACTTTAAGACAGGAAACACCATATATTTT | NA | TRBJ1-3 | NA | TRBV6-5 | 14
CASSLGSRNTEAFF | TGTGCCAGCAGCCTTGGGAGCAGGAACACTGAAGCTTTCTTT | NA | TRBJ1-1 | NA | TRBV7-2 | 14
CASSPGVSYGYTF | TGTGCCAGCAGCCCCGGGGTCAGCTATGGCTACACCTTC | NA | TRBJ1-2 | NA | TRBV11-2 | 13
CASSQDVDSYEQYF | TGCGCCAGCAGCCAAGATGTGGACAGCTACGAGCAGTACTTC | NA | TRBJ2-7 | NA | TRBV4-3 | 14
CASSQVWRGPSGANGLTF | TGTGCCAGCAGCCAAGTATGGAGGGGCCCCTCTGGGGCCAACGGCCTGACTTTC | NA | TRBJ2-6 | NA | TRBV4-2 | 18
CASSVGNLLSYGYTF | TGTGCCAGCAGCGTAGGAAATCTATTGTCCTATGGCTACACCTTC | NA | TRBJ1-2 | NA | TRBV9 | 15
CASSRRQTSSYNEQFF | TGTGCCAGCAGTCGTAGACAGACGAGCTCCTACAATGAGCAGTTCTTC | NA | TRBJ2-1 | NA | TRBV14 | 16
CASVRDRESSPLHF | TGTGCCAGCGTAAGGGACAGGGAGTCTTCACCCCTCCACTTT | NA | TRBJ1-6 | TRBD1 | TRBV19 | 14
CSVAAGNNEQFF | TGCAGCGTTGCGGCAGGCAACAATGAGCAGTTCTTC | NA | TRBJ2-1 | NA | TRBV29-1 | 12
CASSPSQPGNEKLFF | TGTGCCAGCAGCCCTAGCCAGCCGGGCAATGAAAAACTGTTTTTT | NA | TRBJ1-4 | NA | TRBV9 | 15
CAISESWGDSYGYTF | TGTGCCATCAGTGAGTCTTGGGGGGACAGCTATGGCTACACCTTC | NA | TRBJ1-2 | TRBD1 | TRBV10-3 | 15
CASSPLQGANTEAFF | TGCGCCAGCAGCCCTCTGCAGGGGGCGAACACTGAAGCTTTCTTT | few | TRBJ1-1 | TRBD1 | TRBV4-1 | 15
CASSPLILVNLDTQYF | TGTGCCAGCAGTCCCTTGATTCTAGTCAATTTAGATACGCAGTATTTT | NA | TRBJ2-3 | NA | TRBV7-9 | 16
CASSLPTSGFYEQYF | TGTGCCAGCAGCCTGCCGACTAGCGGGTTCTACGAGCAGTACTTC | NA | TRBJ2-7 | TRBD2 | TRBV11-2 | 15
CASSSKDRGYEQYF | TGTGCCAGCAGCAGTAAAGACAGGGGCTACGAGCAGTACTTC | NA | TRBJ2-7 | NA | TRBV21-1 | 14
CASNPLMGEETQYF | TGTGCTAGCAACCCACTGATGGGAGAAGAGACCCAGTACTTC | NA | TRBJ2-5 | NA | TRBV7-7 | 14
CASSLRTGAKNIQYF | TGTGCCAGCAGTTTAAGAACAGGGGCCAAAAACATTCAGTACTTC | few | TRBJ2-4 | NA | TRBV28 | 15
CASSVEGSPSIEQYF | TGTGCCAGCAGCGTAGAAGGATCCCCTAGCATCGAGCAGTACTTC | NA | TRBJ2-7 | NA | TRBV9 | 15
CASSRGTGSENTGELFF | TGTGCCAGCAGCAGGGGGACAGGTTCAGAGAACACCGGGGAGCTGTTTTTT | NA | TRBJ2-2 | NA | TRBV21-1 | 17
CASSLVAGGRNEQFF | TGTGCCAGCAGCTTAGTAGCGGGGGGACGCAATGAGCAGTTCTTC | few | TRBJ2-1 | TRBD2 | TRBV7-2 | 15
CASSPLGTVDYEQYF | TGTGCCAGCAGCCCACTGGGGACAGTCGACTACGAGCAGTACTTC | NA | TRBJ2-7 | TRBD1 | TRBV7-9 | 15
CASSQDTGGNEKLFF | TGCGCCAGCAGCCAAGATACAGGGGGAAATGAAAAACTGTTTTTT | NA | TRBJ1-4 | TRBD1 | TRBV4-3 | 15
CASSQTHRGSYEQYF | TGCGCCAGCAGCCAAACTCACAGGGGATCCTACGAGCAGTACTTC | many | TRBJ2-7 | TRBD1 | TRBV4-3 | 15
CASSWGQGSYEQFF | TGCGCCAGCAGCTGGGGACAGGGGAGCTATGAGCAGTTCTTC | NA | TRBJ2-1 | TRBD1 | TRBV5-1 | 14
CASSLTGYDGYTF | TGTGCCAGCAGTCTGACAGGGTATGATGGCTACACCTTC | few | TRBJ1-2 | TRBD1 | TRBV27 | 13
CASGTSDEQYF | TGTGCCAGCGGGACATCTGACGAGCAGTACTTC | few | TRBJ2-7 | NA | TRBV2 | 11
CASSLSSGQGSAFF | TGTGCCAGCAGCTTATCATCGGGACAGGGAAGTGCTTTCTTT | NA | TRBJ1-1 | TRBD1 | TRBV7-9 | 14
CASSTRLAGGYNEQFF | TGTGCCAGTAGTACAAGACTAGCGGGGGGGTACAATGAGCAGTTCTTC | NA | TRBJ2-1 | TRBD2 | TRBV19 | 16
CASSPQRGGQDTQYF | TGTGCCAGCAGCCCCCAGCGGGGGGGCCAAGATACGCAGTATTTT | NA | TRBJ2-3 | TRBD2 | TRBV11-3 | 15